The 15 T cell receptor beta chains presented below share a single source sample, sequenced in a study of T cell repertoires in cytomegalovirus infection. No antigens are known for them. TCRdb re-derived calls from the reads in MiXCR, one entry per CDR3 protein. Counted here are about 770,000 distinct CDR3 sequences, just under 30% occurring once; the ten biggest clones make up 13%. This specimen consisted of cultured CD8+ T cells from PBMCs, obtained from culture after CMV antigen stimulation. These receptors all stem from a human donor in good health (CMV status not recorded). Some clones in this sample may be carry-over from other donors' samples.

This chain uses TRBV6-1 with TRBJ2-3; D unresolved. Per germline, CDR1 MNHNS and CDR2 SASEGT. Trimming took off 3 bases at V and 0 bases at J, with 7 bases between the two ends. This CDR3 is 14 amino acids long. The CDR3 reads CASSELTSTDTQYF. CDR3 in DNA: TGTGCCAGCAGTGAGCTGACTAGCACAGATACGCAGTATTTT.

The table lists this clonotype with a few counts. This chain links TRBV6-1 with TRBJ1-1, with 9 bases fitting TRBD1. The CDR3 runs 14 residues. Germline assignment: CDR1 MNHNS and CDR2 SASEGT. The trim removed 7 bases at V and 1 base at J, leaving 4 bases unmatched. In nucleotides, the CDR3 is TGTGCCAGCATCCAACAGGGGGCGAACACTGAAGCTTTCTTT. Protein: CASIQQGANTEAFF.

This clonotype was detected a few times. The chain combines TRBV20-1 with TRBJ2-1, with 9 bases that match TRBD2. The germline CDR1 and CDR2 sequences are DFQATT and SNEGSKA (reference sequence). Trimming cost V 6 bases and J 0 bases; bases outside gene matches: 6. CDR3 size: 15 residues. CDR3 sequence: CSAALAGPSYNEQFF. CDR3 nucleotide sequence: TGCAGTGCGGCACTAGCGGGTCCCTCCTACAATGAGCAGTTCTTC.

The chain is built from TRBV27 and TRBJ2-1; TRBD1 agrees at 8 bases. CDR1 and CDR2 from the germline V gene are MNHEY and SMNVEV (reference sequence). The CDR3 is 15 amino acids. The V and J ends lost 7 bases and 3 bases, in that order; junction bases with no gene match: 8. The CDR3 region has the DNA TGTGCCAGCAAAAGTTGGACAGGGCACTACAATGAGCAGTTCTTC. Its protein is CASKSWTGHYNEQFF.

This clonotype occurred many times. V gene TRBV7-2 combines with J gene TRBJ2-1; 8 bases fit TRBD1. Germline assignment: CDR1 SGHTA and CDR2 FQGNSA. The junction had 6 bases not matched to a gene; V was cut back by 3 bases and J by 5 bases. The CDR3 extends over 15 amino acids. The CDR3 protein is CASSLAPDRDNEQFF. As DNA, the CDR3 is TGTGCCAGCAGCTTGGCCCCGGACAGGGACAATGAGCAGTTCTTC.

The rearrangement links TRBV29-1 to TRBJ1-1, with TRBD1 identical over 7 bases. CDR1 SQVTM and CDR2 ANQGSEA come from the germline V gene. This CDR3 spans 12 amino acids. V dropped 7 bases and J dropped 4; count of bases not matched to a gene: 6. CDR3 DNA sequence: TGCAGCGCCCAGGGGGGCGGCACTGAAGCTTTCTTT. Translation gives CSAQGGGTEAFF.

In this sample, this clonotype turned up a few times. The chain employs TRBV20-1 and TRBJ1-3, with D unresolved. Germline V gene sequence: CDR1 DFQATT, CDR2 SNEGSKA (reference sequence). Trimming left V 6 bases short and J 0 bases short, with 15 bases between. The CDR3 has 15 residues. The CDR3 spells CSAPSDTPSGNTIYF. CDR3 bases: TGCAGTGCGCCCTCCGATACTCCCTCTGGAAACACCATATATTTT.

The chain employs TRBV27 and TRBJ2-5, with D maybe TRBD2 (6 bases). V dropped 2 bases and J dropped 5 bases, with 12 bases sitting between them. This CDR3 has 14 residues. The germline V gene has CDR1 MNHEY and CDR2 SMNVEV (reference sequence). The CDR3 loop is CASSLRGTWETQYF. As DNA, the CDR3 is TGTGCCAGCAGTTTACGGGGGACTTGGGAGACCCAGTACTTC.

This clonotype was picked up a small number of times. V and J are TRBV13 and TRBJ2-7; 8 bases agree with TRBD1. The CDR3 extends over 13 amino acids. V dropped 5 bases and J dropped 5; count of bases not matched to a gene: 5. Germline values: CDR1 PRHDT, CDR2 FYEKMQ (reference sequence). The CDR3 protein is CASSGGTGNEQYV. CDR3 sequence (DNA): TGTGCCAGCAGCGGCGGGACAGGAAACGAGCAGTACGTC.

In this sample, this clonotype turned up many times. This chain links TRBV25-1 with TRBJ1-1; a weak D match, TRBD1 (5 bases). V was trimmed by 4 bases and J by 1 base, leaving 7 bases between them. Per the germline V gene, CDR1 is MGHDK and CDR2 is SYGVNS. This CDR3 has 13 amino acids. CDR3 sequence: CASSGQTNTEAFF. The CDR3 region has the DNA TGTGCCAGCAGTGGACAGACGAACACTGAAGCTTTCTTT.

J is TRBJ2-1 and V is TRBV24-1, with 7 bases matching TRBD2. Trimming cost V 3 bases and J 8 bases; bases outside gene matches: 9. In germline, CDR1 is KGHDR, CDR2 SFDVKD. This CDR3 spans 15 amino acids. The CDR3 reads CATSDGWVRGDEQFF. Here the CDR3 DNA reads TGTGCCACCAGTGATGGCTGGGTACGGGGGGATGAGCAGTTCTTC.

The chain employs TRBV29-1 and TRBJ2-2; the D is unclear. V lost 7 bases and J lost 7, with 16 bases in between. Per germline, CDR1 SQVTM and CDR2 ANQGSEA. The CDR3 has 13 residues. The CDR3 reads CSAPSDTGGELFF. The CDR3 coding sequence is TGCAGCGCCCCCTCCGACACTGGCGGGGAGCTGTTTTTT.

This clonotype appeared many times. DNA of the CDR3: TGTGCCAGCAGCTTGAACCGAGCGGGGGGGCCAGGCACAGATACGCAGTATTTT. This sequence encodes CASSLNRAGGPGTDTQYF. The chain couples TRBV7-2 to TRBJ2-3; 10 nucleotides agree with TRBD2. From germline, CDR1 is SGHTA and CDR2 FQGNSA. V lost 3 bases to trimming and J lost 1 base; unmatched junction nucleotides: 10. This CDR3 contains 18 residues.

The chain employs TRBV11-3 and TRBJ2-1, with D unclear. This CDR3 is built from 15 residues. Looked up from germline, CDR1 is SGHNT and CDR2 is YENEEA. V was shortened by 1 base and J by 5 bases, with 12 bases between the two germline ends. The CDR3 region has the DNA TGTGCCAGCAGCTTAGGGCAAGACCCCCACAATGAGCAGTTCTTC. Encoded protein: CASSLGQDPHNEQFF.

This rearrangement joins TRBV28 to TRBJ2-7; possible D gene TRBD2, 5 bases. This CDR3 spans 12 amino acids. Trimming removed 3 bases at V and 6 bases at J, with 9 bases between. Germline loops: CDR1 MDHEN, CDR2 SYDVKM. The CDR3 loop reads CASSFFGGEQYV. DNA for the CDR3: TGTGCCAGCAGTTTTTTCGGAGGCGAGCAGTACGTC.